The 30 T cell receptor beta chains given below trace back to one sample, sequenced in a study of T cell repertoires in cytomegalovirus infection. TCRdb analysed the reads with MiXCR anew, one entry per CDR3 protein. The data hold 400,000 to 550,000 distinct CDR3 sequences, with approximately 11% observed a single time. The sequencing sample was made of PBMCs. The receptors were gathered from a human donor in good health (CMV status not recorded). Some clones in this sample may be carry-over from other donors' samples.

As to this clonotype: Since a much larger clone is just one base distant, this may be a read error. The chain recombines TRBV6-5 with TRBJ2-5; TRBD2 agrees at 12 bases. The CDR3 is made up of 16 amino acids. CDR1 is MNHEY and CDR2 is SVGAGI in the germline V gene. With 6 bases clipped from V and 3 bases from J, the junction kept 8 bases outside the gene matches. The CDR3 is CASSLRGLAGKETQYF. The CDR3 coding sequence is TGTGCCAGCAGCCTCCGAGGACTAGCGGGGAAAGAGACCCAGTACTTC.

The chain joins TRBV27 to TRBJ2-5; a weak D match, TRBD1 (6 bases). CDR3 length: 16 residues. The V end was cut by 4 bases, the J end by 4 bases, with 19 bases between. The V gene's germline CDR1 is MNHEY and CDR2 SMNVEV (reference sequence). DNA of the CDR3: TGTGCCAGCAGTTCGATACTCACAGGGAACCGAGAGACCCAGTACTTC. Translation: CASSSILTGNRETQYF.

This clonotype has at least ten counts. V gene TRBV12-3 or TRBV12-4 combines with J gene TRBJ2-2, with 8 bases matching TRBD2. Losses at the gene ends were 1 base for V and 7 bases for J; bases not matched to a gene: 8. The CDR3 runs 16 residues. The CDR3 DNA follows: TGTGCCAGCAGTTTAGAGCCGGGGGGGAGGCACGGGGAGCTGTTTTTT. Residues: CASSLEPGGRHGELFF.

This clonotype was counted many times. The rearrangement uses TRBV6-5 and TRBJ2-7, with D maybe TRBD2 (5 bases). The germline V and J ends were trimmed by 0 bases and 2 bases, with 8 bases remaining between them. CDR3 length equals 14 residues. Germline lookup yields CDR1 MNHEY and CDR2 SVGAGI. The CDR3 is CASSYSDGTYEQYF. The CDR3 DNA reads as TGTGCCAGCAGTTACTCAGACGGGACCTACGAGCAGTACTTC.

Comment on this clonotype: A read error is possible here, since a much larger clone lies one base away. The chain uses TRBV25-1 and TRBJ1-2; no reliable D call. The CDR3 runs 14 residues. V gave up 1 base and J gave up 7 bases, with 13 bases separating them. Germline CDR1 is MGHDK and CDR2 is SYGVNS. CDR3 coding DNA: TGTGCCAGCAGTGAATCGCCAGGATCGTTTGGCTACACCTTC. It encodes CASSESPGSFGYTF.

This clonotype was seen at least ten times. The J gene is TRBJ2-7, the V gene TRBV7-3, with 7 positions matching TRBD1. The CDR3 contains 14 residues. Per germline, CDR1 SGHTA and CDR2 FQGTGA. V gave up 2 bases and J gave up 3 bases; unmatched junction bases: 4. The CDR3 nucleotides are TGTGCCAGCAGCTTAGACGGGACAGACTACGAGCAGTACTTC. Its translation: CASSLDGTDYEQYF.

This clonotype was counted ten times or more. The rearrangement joins TRBV7-6 to TRBJ2-1, with 12 positions matching TRBD2. J gave up 8 bases and V 3 bases, and 5 bases lay outside the gene matches. This CDR3 has 15 residues. Looked up from germline, CDR1 is SGHVS and CDR2 is FNYEAQ. CDR3 amino acids: CASSFLTSGGYEQFF. CDR3 in DNA: TGTGCCAGCAGCTTCCTGACTAGCGGGGGTTATGAGCAGTTCTTC.

This clonotype was counted many times. The V call is TRBV6-4, the J call TRBJ2-3; D is unresolved. V was trimmed by 0 bases and J by 1 base, leaving 8 bases between them. This CDR3 spans 15 amino acids. From germline, CDR1 is MRHNA and CDR2 SNTAGT. CDR3 DNA sequence: TGTGCCAGCAGTGACTCGGGTGGTGGCACAGATACGCAGTATTTT. Protein: CASSDSGGGTDTQYF.

This clonotype was detected many times. The chain has TRBV12-3 or TRBV12-4 and TRBJ1-2; D unclear. The V end lost 7 bases, the J end lost 2 bases, and 17 bases lay between the germline ends. The CDR3 runs 15 residues. Here the CDR3 DNA reads TGTGCCAGCACCTCCAGAGGCCGACGGAACTATGGCTACACCTTC. Residues: CASTSRGRRNYGYTF.

This sequence joins TRBV28 and TRBJ2-2; a possible D gene is TRBD2 (7 bases). Germline V gene sequence: CDR1 MDHEN, CDR2 SYDVKM. The CDR3 loop spans 16 amino acids. The V end was cut by 6 bases, the J end by 8 bases, with 22 bases between. CDR3 DNA sequence: TGTGCCAGCAGCCTAATGGGGGGGGGGCAAGCAGGGGAGCTGTTTTTT. Translated, it gives CASSLMGGGQAGELFF.

Only a few counts were recorded for this clonotype. The rearrangement uses TRBV2 and TRBJ2-7, with D perhaps TRBD2 (5 bases). Germline V gene sequence: CDR1 SNHLY, CDR2 FYNNEI. This CDR3 is built from 12 residues. V was clipped by 0 bases and J by 6 bases, with 6 bases between them. The CDR3 region is CASSEADFEQYF. The CDR3 nucleotides are TGTGCCAGCAGTGAAGCGGACTTCGAGCAGTACTTC.

This clonotype has ten or more counts. The V gene is TRBV19, the J gene TRBJ2-1, with 8 bases lining up with TRBD1. The CDR3 is 17 amino acids. Germline V gene data show CDR1 as LNHDA and CDR2 as SQIVND (reference sequence). J gave up 7 bases and V 0 bases, and 11 bases lay outside the gene matches. The CDR3 is CASSIDRGRGLWNEQFF. In DNA, the CDR3 is TGTGCCAGTAGTATAGATCGGGGCAGGGGGCTTTGGAATGAGCAGTTCTTC. Based on the CDR3 plus reference TRBV19 and TRBJ2-1, the full variable domain is DGGITQSPKYLFRKEGQNVTLSCEQNLNHDAMYWYRQDPGQGLRLIYYSQIVNDFQKGDIAEGYSVSREKKESFPLTVTSAQKNPTAFYLCASSIDRGRGLWNEQFFGPGTRLTVL.

At least ten counts were recorded for this clonotype. V is TRBV6-6 and J is TRBJ2-5; 8 positions agree with TRBD2. The germline V gene has CDR1 MNHNY and CDR2 SVGAGI (reference sequence). This CDR3 has 15 amino acids. Trimming removed 0 bases from V and 5 bases from J; junction bases left unmatched: 5. The CDR3 bases are TGTGCCAGCAGTTACTCCAGCGGGAGTAAGGAGACCCAGTACTTC. Translating gives CASSYSSGSKETQYF.

A few counts support this clonotype. V is TRBV7-3 and J is TRBJ2-7, with D possibly being TRBD1 or TRBD2 (5 bases each). V shed 1 base and J shed 5 bases, with 15 bases lying between them. Germline V gene lookup returns CDR1 SGHTA and CDR2 FQGTGA. The CDR3 contains 15 residues. The chain's CDR3 is CASSLKRGERNEQYF. DNA for the CDR3: TGTGCCAGCAGCTTAAAACGAGGGGAGAGAAACGAGCAGTACTTC.

This clonotype was seen a few times. The chain couples TRBV15 to TRBJ2-7; 9 bases match TRBD1. Trimming cost V 4 bases and J 4 bases; bases outside gene matches: 8. CDR3 size: 15 residues. The germline V gene encodes CDR1 LNHNV and CDR2 YYDKDF (reference sequence). CDR3 nucleotides: TGTGCCACCAGCATCTTAGACAGGGGGGGATACGAGCAGTACTTC. Amino acid sequence: CATSILDRGGYEQYF. The variable domain in full, with the rest retrieved from reference TRBV15 and TRBJ2-7, is DAMVIQNPRYQVTQFGKPVTLSCSQTLNHNVMYWYQQKSSQAPKLLFHYYDKDFNNEADTPDNFQSRRPNTSFCFLDIRSPGLGDTAMYLCATSILDRGGYEQYFGPGTRLTVT.

This clonotype was recorded many times. V gene TRBV25-1 combines with J gene TRBJ1-2, with unresolved D. The V end was cut by 0 bases, the J end by 4 bases, with 15 bases between. This CDR3 region has 16 residues. Germline CDR1 MGHDK, CDR2 SYGVNS. In DNA, the CDR3 is TGTGCCAGCAGTGAATATATCAACACAGCTCGCTATGGCTACACCTTC. Protein product: CASSEYINTARYGYTF.

This clonotype has just a few counts. The CDR3 nucleotides are TGCAGTGCTACCCAGGCCGCGCCCGATCAGCCCCAGCATTTT. Translating it yields CSATQAAPDQPQHF. The V gene is TRBV20-1, the J gene TRBJ1-5; D is uncertain. CDR3 length equals 14 residues. Between the trimmed V and J ends, which lost 4 bases and 5 bases, there was a span of 15 bases. Per germline, CDR1 DFQATT and CDR2 SNEGSKA (reference sequence).

This clonotype has only a few counts. This chain joins TRBV11-2 and TRBJ1-1, with D possibly TRBD1 on 6 matching bases. The CDR3 totals 16 residues. The germline V and J ends were trimmed by 3 bases and 4 bases, with 18 bases remaining between them. Per germline, CDR1 SGHAT and CDR2 FQNNGV. This chain's CDR3 is CASSFGFGTSGTEAFF. The CDR3, as DNA: TGTGCCAGCAGCTTCGGTTTTGGGACATCGGGCACTGAAGCTTTCTTT.

This clonotype occurred many times. V is TRBV20-1 and J is TRBJ2-1, with TRBD2 matching 14 bases. The CDR3 runs 15 residues. V gave up 6 bases and J gave up 8 bases; unmatched junction bases: 9. Germline CDR1 is DFQATT and CDR2 is SNEGSKA (reference sequence). The CDR3 spells CSAPTSGRASYEQFF. CDR3 in DNA: TGCAGTGCCCCGACTAGCGGGAGGGCCAGTTATGAGCAGTTCTTC.

Many counts were recorded for this clonotype. The chain employs TRBV25-1 and TRBJ2-1; 7 bases agree with TRBD1. With V trimmed by 7 bases and J by 7 bases, 19 bases remained unmatched. CDR1 is MGHDK and CDR2 is SYGVNS in the germline V gene. This CDR3 has 17 amino acids. The CDR3 loop reads CASTGGAHGTVRNEQFF. CDR3 nucleotides: TGTGCCAGCACTGGGGGTGCTCACGGGACAGTAAGAAATGAGCAGTTCTTC.

Of note for this clonotype: This clone may be a read error of a much larger clone one base away. The chain recombines TRBV29-1 with TRBJ1-6; possible D gene TRBD1, 6 bases. Trimming shortened V by 7 bases and J by 7 bases, and 14 bases separated the two germline ends. CDR3 length: 13 amino acids. Germline CDR1 SQVTM, CDR2 ANQGSEA. This chain's CDR3 is CSAAEGVNSPLHF. The CDR3 nucleotides are TGCAGCGCCGCCGAGGGGGTAAATTCACCCCTCCACTTT.

This chain connects TRBV23-1 to TRBJ1-2; 8 bases map to TRBD1. TRBV23-1 is noted as an ORF with a role that remains uncertain. The trim removed 0 bases at V and 3 bases at J, leaving 6 bases unmatched. CDR3 length equals 16 residues. CDR3 in amino acids: CASSQSPGQGHYGYTF. CDR3 coding DNA: TGCGCCAGCAGTCAATCGCCCGGACAGGGACACTATGGCTACACCTTC.

This clonotype was seen more than once but under ten times. The rearrangement uses TRBV9 and TRBJ2-1; TRBD1 matches at 7 bases. Losses at the gene ends were 0 bases for V and 3 bases for J; bases not matched to a gene: 12. The CDR3 is 18 residues long. Germline assignment: CDR1 SGDLS and CDR2 YYNGEE. Here the CDR3 reads CASSVAGPERGLYNEQFF. For the CDR3, the DNA is TGTGCCAGCAGCGTAGCTGGCCCAGAAAGGGGGCTCTACAATGAGCAGTTCTTC. Full variable domain (missing parts from reference TRBV9 and TRBJ2-1): DSGVTQTPKHLITATGQRVTLRCSPRSGDLSVYWYQQSLDQGLQFLIQYYNGEERAKGNILERFSAQQFPDLHSELNLSSLELGDSALYFCASSVAGPERGLYNEQFFGPGTRLTVL.

Many counts were recorded for this clonotype. The chain couples TRBV7-9 to TRBJ1-1; TRBD1 might be the D (5 bases). V was trimmed by 4 bases and J by 10 bases, leaving 16 bases between them. From germline, CDR1 is SEHNR and CDR2 FQNEAQ (reference sequence). CDR3 size: 13 residues. CDR3 DNA sequence: TGTGCCAGCAGCTCGGGACCAGCAGTGGTAGCTTTCTTT. Residues: CASSSGPAVVAFF. Full variable domain (rest looked up from reference TRBV7-9 and TRBJ1-1): DTGVSQNPRHKITKRGQNVTFRCDPISEHNRLYWYRQTLGQGPEFLTYFQNEAQLEKSRLLSDRFSAERPKGSFSTLEIQRTEQGDSAMYLCASSSGPAVVAFFGQGTRLTVV.

In its sample, this clonotype was seen many times. The chain couples TRBV29-1 to TRBJ2-1, with D tentatively TRBD2 (6 bases). Germline V gene sequence: CDR1 SQVTM, CDR2 ANQGSEA. The CDR3 runs 14 residues. The V end lost 3 bases, the J end lost 6 bases, and 15 bases lay between the germline ends. The CDR3 nucleotides are TGCAGCGTTGACTCCGGGACTTTGATCAATGAGCAGTTCTTC. This gives the protein CSVDSGTLINEQFF.

J is TRBJ1-1 and V is TRBV6-5; D is possibly TRBD1 (5 bases). This CDR3 spans 11 amino acids. V lost 11 bases to trimming and J lost 5 bases, with 12 bases between them. Germline values: CDR1 MNHEY, CDR2 SVGAGI. The CDR3 loop reads CAAKGVTEAFF. CDR3 in DNA: TGTGCCGCTAAAGGGGTTACTGAAGCTTTCTTT.

At least ten counts were recorded for this clonotype. The genes are TRBV20-1 and TRBJ2-5; TRBD1 is a possible D gene (5 bases). This CDR3 spans 14 amino acids. The V gene's germline CDR1 is DFQATT and CDR2 SNEGSKA (reference sequence). V was shortened by 0 bases and J by 1 base, with 9 bases between the two germline ends. DNA of the CDR3: TGCAGTGCTAGAGATCTCAGGGCCCAAGAGACCCAGTACTTC. It translates to CSARDLRAQETQYF.

This clonotype has more than one count but fewer than ten. The chain recombines TRBV9 with TRBJ2-3; D remains ambiguous. With 3 bases removed from V and 3 bases from J, the gap between germline ends came to 5 bases. The length of the CDR3 is 12 residues. Germline V CDR1 and CDR2: SGDLS, YYNGEE. The CDR3 DNA reads TGTGCCAGCAGCGACAAGACAGATACGCAGTATTTT. Amino acid sequence: CASSDKTDTQYF.

This clonotype has a count of ten or more. The V gene is TRBV7-6, the J gene TRBJ2-1; TRBD2 matches at 9 bases. The trim removed 3 bases at V and 5 bases at J, leaving 5 bases unmatched. Germline assignment: CDR1 SGHVS and CDR2 FNYEAQ. This CDR3 contains 15 residues. CDR3 nucleotide sequence: TGTGCCAGCAGCTTGGGGACTAGCCGCCACAATGAGCAGTTCTTC. It yields the protein CASSLGTSRHNEQFF.

The gene calls are TRBV6-6 and TRBJ2-2; D is perhaps TRBD1 (6 bases). The CDR3 is made up of 14 amino acids. In germline, CDR1 is MNHNY, CDR2 SVGAGI (reference sequence). V lost 8 bases and J lost 0, with 10 bases in between. The DNA for the CDR3 is TGTGCCAGCCTTGGACAGCCGAACACCGGGGAGCTGTTTTTT. Encoded protein: CASLGQPNTGELFF.